This entry lists 21 T cell receptor beta chains sequenced from one sample in a study of T-cell memory formation after mild COVID-19. TCRdb processed the 5' RACE reads anew with MiXCR; each CDR3 protein has one entry. Of approximately 300,000 distinct CDR3 sequences listed, approximately 19% are singletons. The sample comprised PBMCs or a T cell subset sorted from them (not recorded which). The source of these receptors is a man aged 18 to 30 who had mild COVID-19 (a few samples of this study predate the infection). Cell type and time point are not known.

This clonotype came up many times. A single base separates this from a much larger clone, so it may be a read error. The V and J genes are TRBV4-2 and TRBJ2-3; 9 bases are a match to TRBD2. This CDR3 is built from 15 residues. Germline V gene data show CDR1 as LGHNA and CDR2 as YNFKEQ. With 0 bases clipped from V and 4 bases from J, the junction kept 2 bases outside the gene matches. The CDR3 reads CASSQERGGPDTQYF. CDR3 sequence (DNA): TGTGCCAGCAGCCAAGAGCGGGGGGGCCCAGATACGCAGTATTTT.

This clonotype has just a few counts. The genes are TRBV7-2 and TRBJ1-5; D is uncertain. The CDR3 is 15 amino acids. V lost 1 base and J lost 6, with 13 bases in between. Germline V CDR1 and CDR2: SGHTA, FQGNSA. CDR3 sequence (DNA): TGTGCCAGCAGCTTAGAGGGCGGGCACAGTCAGCCCCAGCATTTT. Its protein is CASSLEGGHSQPQHF.

The chain joins TRBV3-1 to TRBJ2-3; D is unresolved. The germline V gene encodes CDR1 LGHDT and CDR2 YNNKEL (reference sequence). V was pared by 0 bases and J by 0 bases, with 4 bases between. CDR3 length: 14 amino acids. CDR3 nucleotides: TGTGCCAGCAGCCAAGATACTAGCACAGATACGCAGTATTTT. Translation: CASSQDTSTDTQYF.

In its sample, this clonotype was seen a few times. The CDR3 nucleotides read TGTGCCAGCACCGAGGGTGCAGGGGGCGCGGAAGCTTTCTTT. This gives the protein CASTEGAGGAEAFF. The chain employs TRBV7-2 and TRBJ1-1; 8 bases align to TRBD1. V was clipped by 7 bases and J by 8 bases; unmatched bases: 12. CDR1 and CDR2 from the germline V gene are SGHTA and FQGNSA. The CDR3 contains 14 residues.

This clonotype occurred a few times. Here the CDR3 reads CASSRTSGGHNEQFF. The CDR3 DNA sequence: TGTGCCAGCAGCCGGACTAGCGGGGGCCACAATGAGCAGTTCTTC. The rearrangement uses TRBV2 and TRBJ2-1; 13 nucleotides line up with TRBD2. Germline CDR1 is SNHLY and CDR2 is FYNNEI. The V segment lost 6 bases and the J segment 5 bases; nucleotides outside the gene matches: 4. CDR3 length equals 15 residues.

This clonotype turned up a few times. The rearrangement links TRBV6-5 to TRBJ1-6, with D tentatively TRBD1 (5 bases). The CDR3 extends over 15 amino acids. V was shortened by 2 bases and J by 9 bases, with 14 bases between the two germline ends. The germline V gene encodes CDR1 MNHEY and CDR2 SVGAGI. Here the CDR3 reads CASSYVEGRGSPLHF. CDR3 DNA: TGTGCCAGCAGTTACGTGGAGGGAAGGGGTTCACCCCTCCACTTT.

The V call is TRBV7-2, the J call TRBJ2-5, with D possibly matching TRBD2 (7 bases). This CDR3 is built from 15 residues. Per germline, CDR1 SGHTA and CDR2 FQGNSA. The V and J ends lost 6 bases and 5 bases respectively, with 19 bases between them. Here the CDR3 reads CASRSRGGGLETQYF. CDR3 DNA sequence: TGTGCCAGCAGAAGTCGAGGGGGGGGGCTGGAGACCCAGTACTTC.

The chain couples TRBV18 to TRBJ2-3; D call uncertain. The CDR3 has 11 residues. V was clipped by 6 bases and J by 8 bases, with 9 bases between them. Germline loops: CDR1 KGHSH, CDR2 LQKENI. In DNA form, the CDR3 reads TGTGCCAGCTCCGGAATGGGTACGCAGTATTTT. Protein: CASSGMGTQYF.

Many counts were recorded for this clonotype. The chain uses TRBV14 and TRBJ2-7, with D possibly being TRBD1 or TRBD2 (6 bases each). This CDR3 spans 17 amino acids. The germline CDR1 and CDR2 sequences are SGHDN and FVKESK. V gave up 3 bases and J gave up 0 bases, with 18 bases separating them. The chain's CDR3 is CASSHRREDSGSYEQYV. The DNA of the CDR3 is TGTGCCAGCAGCCACCGGAGGGAGGACAGCGGCTCCTACGAGCAGTACGTC.

The rearrangement links TRBV18 to TRBJ1-1; D is unclear. Germline assignment: CDR1 KGHSH and CDR2 LQKENI. V lost 10 bases, J lost 4 bases, and 22 bases lay in between. CDR3 size: 15 residues. The CDR3 loop reads CATRPPAVGGTEAFF. The DNA for the CDR3 is TGTGCCACCAGACCGCCGGCGGTCGGTGGCACTGAAGCTTTCTTT.

There are a few counts of this clonotype. The CDR3 region has the DNA TGTGCCAGCAGTTTGCCGCGACTAGCGGGGGGGCAAGAGCAGTTCTTC. This gives the protein CASSLPRLAGGQEQFF. The chain couples TRBV12-3 or TRBV12-4 to TRBJ2-1; 14 bases fit TRBD2. This CDR3 comprises 16 residues. V gave up 3 bases and J gave up 10 bases; unmatched junction bases: 8.

This clonotype occurred a few times. J is TRBJ2-2 and V is TRBV4-1; 7 bases are shared with TRBD2. This CDR3 region has 16 residues. Trimming removed 7 bases from V and 1 base from J; junction bases left unmatched: 9. Germline CDR1 and CDR2: MGHRA and YSYEKL. CDR3 in DNA: TGCGCCAGCATGGCTTTGGGGGAGGGGAACACCGGGGAGCTGTTTTTT. This translates into CASMALGEGNTGELFF.

The table lists this clonotype with a few counts. In DNA form, the CDR3 reads TGTGCCAGCAGTCCCGGGGCGGGGGACGAGCAGTACTTC. It encodes CASSPGAGDEQYF. The chain couples TRBV6-5 to TRBJ2-7; 7 positions match TRBD2. The CDR3 spans 13 residues. V was clipped by 5 bases and J by 5 bases; unmatched bases: 6. Germline loops: CDR1 MNHEY, CDR2 SVGAGI.

The chain carries TRBV13 and TRBJ2-7; D call uncertain. This CDR3 spans 13 amino acids. Germline V lookup: CDR1 PRHDT, CDR2 FYEKMQ (reference sequence). The germline V and J ends were trimmed by 3 bases and 0 bases, with 6 bases remaining between them. CDR3 sequence reads: CASSLDDSYEQYF. CDR3 DNA sequence: TGTGCCAGCAGCTTGGACGACTCCTACGAGCAGTACTTC.

This chain joins TRBV7-2 and TRBJ1-3; unclear D gene. CDR3 length: 16 amino acids. Germline values: CDR1 SGHTA, CDR2 FQGNSA. Trimming removed 4 bases at V and 0 bases at J, with 13 bases between. The CDR3 here is CASSSLLQFSGNTIYF. The CDR3 nucleotides read TGTGCCAGCAGCTCCCTCTTACAGTTCTCTGGAAACACCATATATTTT.

J is TRBJ1-3 and V is TRBV11-2, with D possibly TRBD1 on 5 matching bases. CDR1 is SGHAT and CDR2 is FQNNGV in the germline V gene. The CDR3 consists of 17 residues. Between the trimmed V and J ends, which lost 3 bases and 4 bases, there was a span of 19 bases. The CDR3 here is CASSFGDRSPGGNTIYF. DNA of the CDR3: TGTGCCAGCAGCTTCGGAGACCGGAGTCCAGGGGGAAACACCATATATTTT.

In its sample, this clonotype was seen a few times. This chain joins TRBV7-2 and TRBJ2-2; 9 nucleotides line up with TRBD2. The length of the CDR3 is 16 residues. Trimming cost V 5 bases and J 2 bases; bases outside gene matches: 6. CDR1 is SGHTA, CDR2 FQGNSA, per germline. DNA for the CDR3: TGTGCCAGCAGCCCGCGGGGGGGCTCTAACACCGGGGAGCTGTTTTTT. It encodes CASSPRGGSNTGELFF.

The chain employs TRBV5-1 and TRBJ2-3; 14 nucleotides agree with TRBD2. V shed 4 bases and J 4 bases; nucleotides not matched to a gene: 8. Per germline, CDR1 SGHRS and CDR2 YFSETQ. There are 17 residues in the CDR3. CDR3 residues: CASSLPSTSGGADTQYF. The CDR3 DNA is TGCGCCAGCAGCCTGCCTTCGACTAGCGGGGGGGCAGATACGCAGTATTTT.

This clonotype was counted only a few times. The J gene is TRBJ2-7, the V gene TRBV24-1, with a possible D match to TRBD2 (5 bases). Between the trimmed V and J ends, which lost 4 bases and 7 bases, there was a span of 16 bases. There are 14 residues in the CDR3. CDR1 KGHDR and CDR2 SFDVKD come from the germline V gene. The CDR3 sequence is CATSERTEVDEQYV. CDR3 DNA sequence: TGTGCCACCAGTGAAAGGACGGAGGTTGATGAGCAGTACGTC.

This clonotype came up a few times. CDR3 sequence: CSVEGRGETNEQFF. CDR3 DNA: TGCAGCGTTGAAGGGCGGGGCGAAACTAATGAGCAGTTCTTC. This chain uses TRBV29-1 with TRBJ2-1; possible D gene TRBD2, 6 bases. The germline CDR1 and CDR2 sequences are SQVTM and ANQGSEA. Trimming cost V 1 base and J 7 bases, with 14 bases left between them. This CDR3 has 14 amino acids.

The J gene is TRBJ1-1, the V gene TRBV6-2 or TRBV6-3; TRBD1 agrees at 10 bases. From germline, CDR1 is MNHEY and CDR2 SVGEGT. The CDR3 runs to 17 residues. Germline trimming cut 6 bases from V and 0 bases from J; bases unmatched to any gene: 10. The CDR3 DNA reads TGTGCCAGCAGCCCGAGACAGGGGGCTCTCCTGAACACTGAAGCTTTCTTT. Its protein product is CASSPRQGALLNTEAFF.